The clone carrying this T cell receptor beta chain was recorded a few times. TCRdb's table, derived via immunoSEQ multiplex PCR, lists solely in-frame clones and lacks some. The table has 2,000 to 2,500 clones, about 80% seen once. Specified time point: 2015-2016 season, 7 days after influenza vaccination. These data come from a study of follicular helper T cells after annual influenza vaccination. Germline lookup yields CDR1 SGHTA and CDR2 FQGNSA. This CDR3 is 17 amino acids long. Trimming cost V 0 bases and J 3 bases; bases outside gene matches: 8. The rearrangement uses TRBV7-2 and TRBJ2-7; the match to TRBD1 covers 10 bases. Sequences were derived from CXCR5+ CD38- circulating T follicular helper cells from blood, sampled 7 days after influenza vaccination. The sample's subset: circulating Tfh, non-naive CD4+CXCR5+PD-1+ (ICOS+CD38+ or ICOS-CD38-). This clonotype was sampled from an adult who received the influenza vaccine. The CDR3 is CASSLARSDRGYYEQYF. The CDR3 DNA follows: TGTGCCAGCAGCTTAGCGCGCTCGGACAGGGGGTACTACGAGCAGTACTTC.